Listed here is a single TCR beta chain. What it binds is unknown. Germline V CDR1 and CDR2: LGHNA, YNFKEQ. The CDR3 extends over 14 amino acids. Trimming removed 0 bases from V and 5 bases from J, with 8 bases in between. Using quantitative 5'-RACE with molecular barcodes, the authors made TCR beta libraries. TCRdb fed the 5' RACE reads into MiXCR, producing one record per CDR3 protein. The repertoire holds around 150,000 distinct CDR3 sequences, with around 6.6% as singletons. The data derive from a study of CD8 T cells in ankylosing spondylitis. General study points: Disease-linked clones proved CD8+ and comparatively uncommon in peripheral blood. Significantly higher representation of disease-linked clones was reported for matched ankylosing spondylitis synovial fluid. Before this, some motif variants had been reported in reactive arthritis synovial fluid and blood.

The origin of this receptor is a female donor with ankylosing spondylitis or in good health (not recorded which). This chain links TRBV4-2 with TRBJ2-1; D remains ambiguous. Sequencing input: blood, either unsorted or a sorted T cell fraction (not recorded which). CDR3 region: CASSQDRTDNEQFF. CDR3 bases: TGTGCCAGCAGCCAAGATCGAACTGACAATGAGCAGTTCTTC.